This entry is about one T cell receptor (beta chain). Its antigen is currently unknown. This entry is derived from a study of T cell responses to AZD1222 COVID-19 vaccine. Study overall: Pooling covered second doses at about 4 or about 12 weeks.

This CDR3 is 14 amino acids long. Germline assignment: CDR1 MDHEN and CDR2 SYDVKM. V dropped 6 bases and J dropped 4; count of bases not matched to a gene: 6. Data came from immunoSEQ multiplex PCR; TCRdb stores just in-frame clones and leaves some out. The table shows about 140,000 clones, with approximately 91% occurring only once. Points from the study as a whole: In all cases, repertoires were sampled only after the peak T cell response. Mostly white British, mostly female donors; authors suggested clonal diversity may be underestimated.

The V call is TRBV28, the J call TRBJ1-2; TRBD1 matches at 9 bases. Here the sequenced sample was peripheral blood, taken on day 0 of AZD1222 vaccination. The TCR sequence derives from an adult in good health. CDR3 sequence (DNA): TGTGCCAGCAGCTCACTGACAGGGGGCTATGGCTACACCTTC. Its protein product is CASSSLTGGYGYTF.